The rows below give T cell receptor beta chains drawn from one sample of a study of T cells in Graves' hyperthyroidism and ophthalmopathy. TCRdb re-called the multiplex PCR reads with MiXCR, one entry per CDR3 protein. The sample contains nearly 750,000 distinct CDR3 sequences, around 40% of which appear only once. The specimen was blood. These receptors were collected from a woman between 35 and 50 years old with Graves' hyperthyroidism. Both conserved end residues are part of each CDR3.

TRBJ1-1 | TRBV5-1 | CASSQAHRDAAEAFF
TRBJ1-1 | TRBV11-2 | CASSEGQGNPEAFF
TRBJ1-6 | TRBV10-3 | CAIRRGQGASPLHF
TRBJ1-5 | TRBV25-1 | CASSESGQGQPQHF
TRBJ1-2 | TRBV29-1 | CSVRRSPGYTF
TRBJ2-7 | TRBV7-8 | CASSSKTSSHYEQYF
TRBJ2-3 | TRBV5-1 | CASSFGAAANTQYF
TRBJ2-2 | TRBV20-1 | CSARKGAPITGELFF
TRBJ2-2 | TRBV2 | CASSSLAGAGELFF
TRBJ2-7 | TRBV7-2 | CASSLGTGGSEQYF
TRBJ2-7 | TRBV9 | CASSVEGTLDYEQYF
TRBJ1-1 | TRBV19 | CASMGDRWAFEAFF
TRBJ1-1 | TRBV13 | CASSLERSAMNTEAFF
TRBJ2-7 | TRBV3-1 | CASSQEGFSYEQYF
TRBJ1-5 | TRBV27 | CASSSQGFHQPQHF
TRBJ1-2 | TRBV18 | CASSPNPEGYGYTF
TRBJ1-4 | TRBV4-1 | CASSSAEVTNEKLFF
TRBJ2-5 | TRBV3-1 | CASSQEVLGFGETQYF
TRBJ1-5 | TRBV12-3/TRBV12-4 | CASSPSQSPNQPQHF
TRBJ2-7 | TRBV20-1 | CSARDFPSGSYEQYF
TRBJ2-7 | TRBV7-9 | CASSYTGTGVHEQYF
TRBJ2-7 | TRBV7-2 | CASSPGEGTGPTYEQYF
TRBJ1-1 | TRBV2 | CASSRARDREAFF
TRBJ2-7 | TRBV7-9 | CASSPGGGQYF
TRBJ2-7 | TRBV7-2 | CASSLVRENSYEQYF
TRBJ2-7 | TRBV4-3 | CASSQDRRAEQYF